The 15 T cell receptor beta chains listed next were all sequenced from one sample in a study of blood T cell repertoires in COVID-19. Assay used: immunoSEQ multiplex PCR; TCRdb lists only in-frame clones, some missing. The top ten clones hold about 9.7% of a sample with 150,000 to 200,000 clones, more than 75% of them seen once. The specimen was PBMCs or T cells enriched from blood (not recorded which). The receptors come from a woman in her 30s who had recovered from COVID-19.

This clone was found once. The chain is built from TRBV5-6 and TRBJ2-1; 7 nucleotides line up with TRBD2. Unmatched junction bases numbered 20, after V lost 7 bases and J lost 7 bases. The CDR3 totals 17 residues. Per the germline V gene, CDR1 is SGHDT and CDR2 is YYEEEE. Here the CDR3 DNA reads TGTGCCAGCTTCAGATTGACTCGGGGGGAATGGATGAATGAGCAGTTCTTC. This translates into CASFRLTRGEWMNEQFF.

The chain employs TRBV7-2 and TRBJ1-6; D may be TRBD1 (6 bases). V lost 3 bases to trimming and J lost 8 bases, with 17 bases between them. Germline V gene data show CDR1 as SGHTA and CDR2 as FQGNSA. The CDR3 length is 16 residues. The CDR3 DNA is TGTGCCAGCAGCTTTGGTGCGGGGGCCGGAGATTCACCCCTCCACTTT. Protein product: CASSFGAGAGDSPLHF. Supplemented by reference TRBV7-2 and TRBJ1-6, the full variable domain reads GAGVSQSPSNKVTEKGKDVELRCDPISGHTALYWYRQSLGQGLEFLIYFQGNSAPDKSGLPSDRFSAERTGGSVSTLTIQRTQQEDSAVYLCASSFGAGAGDSPLHFGNGTRLTVT.

The V gene is TRBV27, the J gene TRBJ2-7; TRBD2 matches 9 bases. From germline, CDR1 is MNHEY and CDR2 SMNVEV (reference sequence). Losses at the gene ends were 2 bases for V and 3 bases for J; bases not matched to a gene: 5. The CDR3 length is 15 residues. The CDR3 sequence is CASSLGLASNYEQYF. CDR3 bases: TGTGCCAGCAGTTTAGGACTAGCGTCCAACTACGAGCAGTACTTC.

As for this clone: Germline and junction disagree at one end, which may indicate a read error. The chain has TRBV5-1 and TRBJ1-1; the match to TRBD1 covers 7 bases. Looked up from germline, CDR1 is SGHRS and CDR2 is YFSETQ. The CDR3 is made up of 16 amino acids. CDR3 in DNA: TGCGCCAGCAGCTCTCGTGAAATGACAGGGAACGCTGAAGCTTTCTTT. It translates to CASSSREMTGNAEAFF.

J is TRBJ1-1 and V is TRBV28, with 9 bases fitting TRBD1. The CDR3 is made up of 17 amino acids. Trimming cost V 5 bases and J 6 bases; bases outside gene matches: 16. The V gene's germline CDR1 is MDHEN and CDR2 SYDVKM. CDR3 residues: CASSPPAGDREGAEAFF. The CDR3, as DNA: TGTGCCAGCAGTCCCCCGGCGGGGGACAGGGAAGGCGCTGAAGCTTTCTTT.

V usage is TRBV19 and J usage is TRBJ1-1, with 8 bases that match TRBD1. The CDR3 is made up of 14 amino acids. V gave up 10 bases and J gave up 1 base; unmatched junction bases: 8. Per germline, CDR1 LNHDA and CDR2 SQIVND (reference sequence). Here the CDR3 reads CATQPTGENTEAFF. The CDR3 DNA is TGTGCCACTCAACCGACAGGGGAGAACACTGAAGCTTTCTTT.

The chain recombines TRBV27 with TRBJ2-7; D might be TRBD2 (5 bases). V was pared by 7 bases and J by 3 bases, with 16 bases between. In germline, CDR1 is MNHEY, CDR2 SMNVEV (reference sequence). This CDR3 contains 14 residues. The CDR3 sequence is CASTNSGGSYEQYF. The CDR3 DNA follows: TGTGCCAGCACAAACTCCGGAGGTAGCTACGAGCAGTACTTC.

The chain joins TRBV9 to TRBJ2-1; 11 positions match TRBD2. The CDR3 has 17 amino acids. Germline V CDR1 and CDR2: SGDLS, YYNGEE. V was pared by 0 bases and J by 4 bases, with 6 bases of the junction left unmatched. CDR3: CASSVETSGKGYNEQFF. The CDR3 coding sequence is TGTGCCAGCAGCGTAGAGACTAGCGGGAAGGGGTACAATGAGCAGTTCTTC.

The chain couples TRBV24-1 to TRBJ2-1; possible D gene TRBD2, 6 bases. Germline CDR1 is KGHDR and CDR2 is SFDVKD. The CDR3 is made up of 16 amino acids. Trimming pared 10 bases from V and 0 bases from J, leaving 18 bases between. DNA of the CDR3: TGTGCCACAGAGGGAGGTTCGGGCAGCTCCTACAATGAGCAGTTCTTC. Protein product: CATEGGSGSSYNEQFF.

The rearrangement uses TRBV19 and TRBJ2-7; no definite D call. Germline V gene lookup returns CDR1 LNHDA and CDR2 SQIVND (reference sequence). CDR3 length equals 14 residues. Trimming pared 4 bases from V and 6 bases from J, leaving 16 bases between. For the CDR3, the DNA is TGTGCCAGTAGTAAGGCAGCCCCAGGTCGCGAGCAGTACTTC. It yields the protein CASSKAAPGREQYF.

This chain uses TRBV6-5 with TRBJ1-1, with a possible D match to TRBD1 (5 bases). CDR1 and CDR2 (germline): MNHEY, SVGAGI. The V end was cut by 8 bases, the J end by 0 bases, with 16 bases between. The CDR3 runs 15 residues. CDR3: CASRDSAEVNTEAFF. CDR3 sequence (DNA): TGTGCCAGCCGCGACAGCGCTGAGGTGAACACTGAAGCTTTCTTT.

This chain uses TRBV3-1 (or the pseudogene TRBV3-2) with TRBJ2-1; TRBD2 aligns across 7 bases. CDR3 length equals 15 residues. V was pared by 4 bases and J by 8 bases, with 11 bases of the junction left unmatched. Germline-derived CDR1 and CDR2 are LGHDT and YNNKEL (reference sequence). CDR3 DNA: TGTGCCAGCAGCCTCCGCGGGAGCCAGGCGGATGAGCAGTTCTTC. Translating gives CASSLRGSQADEQFF.

This clone was counted once. J is TRBJ2-7 and V is TRBV28; possible D gene TRBD2, 6 bases. The CDR3 sequence is 16 residues long. Trimming shortened V by 3 bases and J by 0 bases, and 15 bases separated the two germline ends. CDR1 and CDR2 from the germline V gene are MDHEN and SYDVKM. The CDR3 sequence: CASSFVGREGSYEQYF. The CDR3 DNA is TGTGCCAGCAGTTTTGTCGGGCGGGAAGGCTCCTACGAGCAGTACTTC.

The chain recombines TRBV5-1 with TRBJ2-3; possible D gene TRBD1, 5 bases. Per germline, CDR1 SGHRS and CDR2 YFSETQ. The V end lost 5 bases, the J end lost 2 bases, and 9 bases lay between the germline ends. The CDR3 spans 13 residues. The CDR3 reads CASSRTNTDTQYF. CDR3 DNA: TGCGCCAGCAGTCGGACAAACACAGATACGCAGTATTTT.

The chain joins TRBV5-1 to TRBJ2-5; TRBD1 is a possible D gene (5 bases). Germline CDR1 SGHRS, CDR2 YFSETQ. V was pared by 3 bases and J by 5 bases, with 14 bases between. This CDR3 has 14 residues. This CDR3 reads CASSWGQGSETQYF. The CDR3 DNA follows: TGCGCCAGCAGCTGGGGTCAGGGTTCGGAGACCCAGTACTTC.